This T cell receptor (beta chain) was found in a study of CD8 T cells in ankylosing spondylitis. Findings and limits, study-wide: What appeared characteristic of ankylosing spondylitis blood was a TCR beta motif of seven to nine highly homologous variants. Disease-linked clones had a CD8+ phenotype and relatively low frequency in peripheral blood. According to the report, clones linked to the disease were significantly enriched in matched synovial fluid samples taken from ankylosing spondylitis patients. Some motif variants were previously reported in reactive arthritis synovial fluid and blood.

The CDR3 runs 15 residues. V dropped 3 bases and J dropped 0 bases, with 9 bases sitting between them. TCRdb itself ran the 5' RACE reads through MiXCR, one entry per CDR3 protein. The top ten clones hold 4.5% to 6% of a sample with 150,000 to 200,000 distinct CDR3 sequences, 30% to 40% of them seen once. Worth noting for this clonotype: As yet, its antigen is unknown.

Sample: synovial fluid, either unsorted or a sorted T cell fraction (not recorded which). The receptor's source is a male donor with ankylosing spondylitis. The chain employs TRBV12-3 or TRBV12-4 and TRBJ2-1; tentative D call: TRBD1 (5 bases). The CDR3 loop reads CASSFRANSYNEQFF. The DNA for the CDR3 is TGTGCCAGCAGTTTCAGGGCCAACTCCTACAATGAGCAGTTCTTC.